This T cell receptor beta chain was obtained from a study of blood T cell repertoires in COVID-19. About the study: From the United States, Italy and Spain came samples of acute and convalescent COVID-19. T cells, B-cell-depleted T cells, or PBMCs provided the cDNA or gDNA that served as material.

CDR1 and CDR2 (germline): KGHDR, SFDVKD. Trimming shortened V by 4 bases and J by 5 bases, and 13 bases separated the two germline ends. The CDR3 has 14 amino acids. In the original workflow: Reference gene primer amplification in the assay estimated nucleated cell counts. Only in-frame clones appear in the TCRdb table, and some are missing; sequencing was by immunoSEQ multiplex PCR. The V and J calls and clone size are taken from that table; D and trimming were inferred from the DNA. The sample lists 60,000 to 85,000 clones, roughly 90% seen once, with 1.4% to 1.5% in the top ten. This clone appeared a few times.

The TCR was taken from a man aged 50-60 years with acute or convalescent COVID-19. The chain combines TRBV24-1 with TRBJ2-5; weak D call: TRBD1 (5 bases). Sequencing was done on a sample of peripheral blood. The CDR3 bases are TGTGCCACCAGTGAGTCCAGGGTCCGGGAGACCCAGTACTTC. Amino acid sequence: CATSESRVRETQYF.